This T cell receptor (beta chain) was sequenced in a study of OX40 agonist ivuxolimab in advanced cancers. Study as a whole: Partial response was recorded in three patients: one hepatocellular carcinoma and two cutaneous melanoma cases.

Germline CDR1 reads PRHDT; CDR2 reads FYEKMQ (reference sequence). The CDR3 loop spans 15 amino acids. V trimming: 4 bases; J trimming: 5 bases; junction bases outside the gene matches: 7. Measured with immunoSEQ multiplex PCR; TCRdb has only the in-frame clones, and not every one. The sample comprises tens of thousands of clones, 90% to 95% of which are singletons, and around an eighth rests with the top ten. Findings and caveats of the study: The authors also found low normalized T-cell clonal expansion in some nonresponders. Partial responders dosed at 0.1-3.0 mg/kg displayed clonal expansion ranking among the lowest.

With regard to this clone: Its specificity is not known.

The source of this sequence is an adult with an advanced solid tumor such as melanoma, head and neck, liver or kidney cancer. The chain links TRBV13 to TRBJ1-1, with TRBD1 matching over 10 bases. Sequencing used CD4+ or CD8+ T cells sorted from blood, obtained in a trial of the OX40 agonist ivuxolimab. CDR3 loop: CASSSKGTGVTEAFF. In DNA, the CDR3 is TGTGCCAGCAGCTCGAAAGGGACAGGGGTTACTGAAGCTTTCTTT.